The 11 T cell receptor beta chains below come from one sample, sequenced in a study of blood T cell repertoires in COVID-19. Some clones are missing from TCRdb's copy, which holds only in-frame ones; the method was immunoSEQ multiplex PCR. The table has approximately 92,000 clones, roughly 84% seen once. The sample taken for sequencing was peripheral blood. These receptors all come from a man aged 65 to 85 with active or convalescent COVID-19.

V gene TRBV18 combines with J gene TRBJ1-2; maybe TRBD1 (6 bases). V gave up 0 bases and J gave up 0 bases, with 8 bases separating them. Germline V gene lookup returns CDR1 KGHSH and CDR2 LQKENI. This CDR3 contains 15 residues. The CDR3, as DNA: TGTGCCAGCTCACCACCTTGGACAGCTAACTATGGCTACACCTTC. Translated: CASSPPWTANYGYTF.

The chain uses TRBV5-6 and TRBJ1-2; 7 nucleotides line up with TRBD1. V lost 2 bases and J lost 3; bases outside the gene matches: 7. This CDR3 comprises 15 residues. Per the germline V gene, CDR1 is SGHDT and CDR2 is YYEEEE. CDR3: CASSFLGRGDYGYTF. In nucleotides, the CDR3 is TGTGCCAGCAGCTTCCTGGGCAGGGGGGACTATGGCTACACCTTC.

The V call is TRBV2, the J call TRBJ1-1, with 10 nucleotides matching TRBD1. Germline-derived CDR1 and CDR2 are SNHLY and FYNNEI. The CDR3 is 15 residues long. With 5 bases clipped from V and 4 bases from J, the junction kept 7 bases outside the gene matches. CDR3 sequence: CASSWRQGAVTEAFF. CDR3 DNA sequence: TGTGCCAGCAGTTGGAGACAGGGGGCTGTCACTGAAGCTTTCTTT.

J is TRBJ2-7 and V is TRBV3-1 (or the pseudogene TRBV3-2); 7 nucleotides agree with TRBD2. The CDR3 is made up of 15 amino acids. Germline CDR1 reads LGHDT; CDR2 reads YNNKEL (reference sequence). With 4 bases clipped from V and 6 bases from J, the junction kept 12 bases outside the gene matches. As DNA, the CDR3 is TGTGCCAGCAGCCCCCAGGCGGGGGATACGCGCGAGCAGTACTTC. As protein: CASSPQAGDTREQYF.

DNA of the CDR3: TGTGCCAGCAGTTACATTAGGAGGGACACTGAAGCTTTCTTT. This translates into CASSYIRRDTEAFF. This chain connects TRBV6-2 or TRBV6-3 to TRBJ1-1; D unresolved. This CDR3 spans 14 amino acids. V lost 2 bases, J lost 3 bases, and 10 bases lay in between. Looked up from germline, CDR1 is MNHEY and CDR2 is SVGEGT.

The rearrangement uses TRBV30 and TRBJ2-5; D is perhaps TRBD2 (6 bases). Looked up from germline, CDR1 is GTSNPN and CDR2 is SVGIG (reference sequence). Trimming removed 2 bases at V and 7 bases at J, with 11 bases between. The CDR3 covers 12 residues. CDR3 amino acids: CAWSRQGGTQYF. For the CDR3, the DNA is TGTGCCTGGAGTAGGCAGGGAGGGACCCAGTACTTC. The complete variable domain, with remaining parts taken from reference TRBV30 and TRBJ2-5, reads SQTIHQWPATLVQPVGSPLSLECTVEGTSNPNLYWYRQAAGRGLQLLFYSVGIGQISSEVPQNLSASRPQDRQFILSSKKLLLSDSGFYLCAWSRQGGTQYFGPGTRLLVL.

The J gene is TRBJ1-4, the V gene TRBV5-6, with 8 positions matching TRBD1. The germline CDR1 and CDR2 sequences are SGHDT and YYEEEE. This CDR3 has 15 amino acids. V trimming: 4 bases; J trimming: 7 bases; junction bases outside the gene matches: 9. The CDR3 loop is CASSGPVTGVEKLFF. The CDR3 bases are TGTGCCAGCAGCGGTCCGGTGACAGGGGTTGAAAAACTGTTTTTT.

The rearrangement links TRBV12-3 or TRBV12-4 to TRBJ1-5, with TRBD1 as a possible D gene (5 bases). CDR3 length: 12 residues. The V end lost 6 bases, the J end lost 5 bases, and 8 bases lay between the germline ends. In DNA, the CDR3 is TGTGCCAGCAGCGACAGACATCAGCCCCAGCATTTT. It translates to CASSDRHQPQHF.

CDR3 in DNA: TGTGCCAGTAGTATCACCGGGACAGGGGGCGCCGGGACCCAGTACTTC. It is translated as CASSITGTGGAGTQYF. The genes are TRBV19 and TRBJ2-5; 12 bases agree with TRBD1. This CDR3 is built from 16 residues. Germline trimming cut 3 bases from V and 7 bases from J; bases unmatched to any gene: 9. Germline CDR1 and CDR2: LNHDA and SQIVND (reference sequence).

The chain combines TRBV2 with TRBJ1-5; 7 bases are shared with TRBD1. CDR1 and CDR2 (germline): SNHLY, FYNNEI. The CDR3 is 15 amino acids. Losses at the gene ends were 8 bases for V and 6 bases for J; bases not matched to a gene: 13. The CDR3 DNA reads TGTGCCAGCGGGGCGGAACAGGGGATAGCTCAGCCCCAGCATTTT. This encodes CASGAEQGIAQPQHF.

V gene TRBV6-5 combines with J gene TRBJ2-7; TRBD1 might be the D (5 bases). CDR1 is MNHEY, CDR2 SVGAGI, per germline. Trimming took off 3 bases at V and 2 bases at J, with 14 bases between the two ends. This CDR3 has 15 amino acids. CDR3 sequence: CASSYIQGSTYEQYF. The CDR3 DNA reads TGTGCCAGCAGTTATATCCAGGGAAGTACCTACGAGCAGTACTTC.